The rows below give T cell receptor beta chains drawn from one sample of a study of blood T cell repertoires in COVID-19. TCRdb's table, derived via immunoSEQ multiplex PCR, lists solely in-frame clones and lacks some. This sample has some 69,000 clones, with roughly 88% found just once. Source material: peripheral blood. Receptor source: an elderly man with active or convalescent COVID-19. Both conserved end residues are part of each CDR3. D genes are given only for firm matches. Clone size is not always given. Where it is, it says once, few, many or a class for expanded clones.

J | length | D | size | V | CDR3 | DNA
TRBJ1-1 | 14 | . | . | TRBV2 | CASSERGLGTEAFF | TGTGCCAGCAGTGAAAGAGGGCTGGGTACTGAAGCTTTCTTT
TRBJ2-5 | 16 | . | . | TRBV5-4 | CASSLGASGARETQYF | TGTGCCAGCAGCTTAGGGGCCAGTGGGGCTCGGGAGACCCAGTACTTC
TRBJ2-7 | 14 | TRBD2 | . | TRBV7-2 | CASSSGLVTYEQYF | TGTGCCAGCAGCTCCGGACTAGTTACCTACGAGCAGTACTTC
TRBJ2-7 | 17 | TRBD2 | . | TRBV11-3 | CASSPTRWTSTSYEQYF | TGTGCCAGCAGTCCAACGCGCTGGACTAGCACCTCCTACGAGCAGTACTTC
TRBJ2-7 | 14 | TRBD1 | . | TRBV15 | CATSRVQGAYEQYF | TGTGCCACCAGCAGAGTACAGGGGGCCTACGAGCAGTACTTC
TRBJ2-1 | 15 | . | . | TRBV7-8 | CASSLGSGGTGEQFF | TGTGCCAGCAGCTTAGGTTCAGGGGGGACTGGGGAGCAGTTCTTC
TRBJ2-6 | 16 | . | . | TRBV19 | CASSIDAGTGANVLTF | TGTGCCAGTAGTATAGATGCGGGTACTGGGGCCAACGTCCTGACTTTC
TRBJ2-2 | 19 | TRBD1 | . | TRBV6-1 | CASSVFVLKKQGATGELFF | TGTGCCAGCAGTGTGTTCGTTTTAAAAAAACAGGGGGCGACCGGGGAGCTGTTTTTT
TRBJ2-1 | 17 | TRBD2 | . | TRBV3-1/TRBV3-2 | CASSQDRLLAGGREQFF | TGTGCCAGCAGCCAAGATCGTCTACTAGCGGGAGGGAGAGAGCAGTTCTTC
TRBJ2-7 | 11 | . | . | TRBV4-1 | CASAQGNEQYF | TGCGCCAGTGCTCAGGGGAACGAGCAGTACTTC
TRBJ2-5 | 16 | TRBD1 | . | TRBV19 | CASSKWTGGEQETQYF | TGTGCCAGTAGTAAGTGGACAGGGGGCGAACAAGAGACCCAGTACTTC
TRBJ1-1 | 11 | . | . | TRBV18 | CASSASTEAFF | TGTGCCAGCTCAGCGTCTACTGAAGCTTTCTTT
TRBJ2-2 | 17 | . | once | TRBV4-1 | CASSQWAWGGAPGELFF | TGCGCCAGCAGCCAATGGGCTTGGGGGGGGGCCCCCGGGGAGCTGTTTTTT
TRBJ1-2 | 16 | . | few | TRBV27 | CASSRYSGTSYYGYTF | TGTGCCAGCAGTCGCTACTCCGGGACATCCTACTATGGCTACACCTTC
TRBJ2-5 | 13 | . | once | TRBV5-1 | CASSPPSRETQYF | TGCGCCAGCAGCCCTCCATCGCGAGAGACCCAGTACTTC
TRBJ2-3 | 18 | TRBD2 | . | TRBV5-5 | CASSLYSPRGGGTDTQYF | TGTGCCAGCAGCTTGTATTCCCCTCGCGGGGGGGGCACAGATACGCAGTATTTT
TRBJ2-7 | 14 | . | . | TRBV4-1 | CASSQEGVVYEQYF | TGCGCCAGCAGCCAAGAAGGGGTCGTTTACGAGCAGTACTTC
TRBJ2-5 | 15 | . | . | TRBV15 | CATSRVSDGSETQYF | TGTGCCACCAGCAGAGTTTCCGACGGGAGTGAGACCCAGTACTTC
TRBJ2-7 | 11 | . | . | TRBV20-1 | CSASPGYEQYF | TGCAGTGCTAGCCCAGGCTACGAGCAGTACTTC
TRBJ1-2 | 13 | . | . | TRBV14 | CASSQAGRVGYTF | TGTGCCAGCAGCCAGGCGGGGAGGGTTGGCTACACCTTC
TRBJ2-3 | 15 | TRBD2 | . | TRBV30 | CAWKPGLAGAHTQYF | TGTGCCTGGAAACCGGGACTAGCGGGGGCACATACGCAGTATTTT
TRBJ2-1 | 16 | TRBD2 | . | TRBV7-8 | CASSLFTAGGYNEQFF | TGTGCCAGCAGCTTATTCACGGCGGGAGGGTACAATGAGCAGTTCTTC
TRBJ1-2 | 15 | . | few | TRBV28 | CASSTPRRFNYGYTF | TGTGCCAGCAGTACACCCCGGAGGTTTAACTATGGCTACACCTTC
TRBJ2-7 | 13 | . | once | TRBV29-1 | CSVYGTRTYEQYF | TGCAGCGTATACGGGACAAGAACCTACGAGCAGTACTTC
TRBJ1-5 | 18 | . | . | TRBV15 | CATSRDSSTGSGNQPQHF | TGTGCCACCAGCAGAGATTCGAGTACAGGGTCGGGCAATCAGCCCCAGCATTTT
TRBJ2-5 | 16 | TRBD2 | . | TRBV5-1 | CASSLGSGLAEETQYF | TGCGCCAGCAGCTTGGGTTCGGGACTAGCAGAAGAGACCCAGTACTTC
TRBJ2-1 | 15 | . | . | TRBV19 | CASSITPGKYNEQFF | TGTGCCAGTAGTATAACCCCCGGGAAATACAATGAGCAGTTCTTC
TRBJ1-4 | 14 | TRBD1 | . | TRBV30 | CAWTQTGAAEKLFF | TGTGCCTGGACCCAGACAGGGGCGGCGGAAAAACTGTTTTTT
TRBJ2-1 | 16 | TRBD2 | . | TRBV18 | CASSPGLAGIYNEQFF | TGTGCCAGCTCACCGGGACTAGCGGGGATTTACAATGAGCAGTTCTTC
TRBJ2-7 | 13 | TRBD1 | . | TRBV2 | CASKGDRGQWQYF | TGTGCCAGTAAAGGGGACAGGGGGCAGTGGCAGTACTTC
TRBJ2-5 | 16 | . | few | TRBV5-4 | CASSLANQITGETQYF | TGTGCCAGCAGCTTGGCCAACCAGATTACGGGAGAGACCCAGTACTTC
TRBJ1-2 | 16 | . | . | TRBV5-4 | CASSLARGGTNYGYTF | TGTGCCAGCAGCTTGGCGAGGGGAGGAACTAACTATGGCTACACCTTC
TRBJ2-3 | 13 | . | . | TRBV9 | CASSGTSTDTQYF | TGTGCCAGCAGCGGGACTAGCACAGATACGCAGTATTTT
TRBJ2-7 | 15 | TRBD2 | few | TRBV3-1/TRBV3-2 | CASSLPGLAGYEQYF | TGTGCCAGCAGCCTTCCGGGACTAGCGGGTTACGAGCAGTACTTC
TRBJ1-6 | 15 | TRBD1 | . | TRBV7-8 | CASSSTGTENSPLHF | TGTGCCAGCAGCTCCACCGGGACAGAAAATTCACCCCTCCACTTT
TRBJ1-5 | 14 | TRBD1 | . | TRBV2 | CASRQGRQGQPQHF | TGTGCCAGCAGACAGGGGAGGCAGGGTCAGCCCCAGCATTTT
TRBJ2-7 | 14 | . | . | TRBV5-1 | CASSLAGAVYEQYF | TGCGCCAGCAGCTTGGCGGGAGCTGTCTACGAGCAGTACTTC
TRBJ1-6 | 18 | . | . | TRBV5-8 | CASSATPRGGFYNSPLHF | TGTGCCAGCAGCGCCACTCCACGGGGGGGATTCTATAATTCACCCCTCCACTTT
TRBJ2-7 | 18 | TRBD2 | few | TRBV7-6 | CASSSFGTSGSFSYEQYF | TGTGCCAGCTCCTCTTTTGGGACTAGCGGGAGTTTCTCCTACGAGCAGTACTTC
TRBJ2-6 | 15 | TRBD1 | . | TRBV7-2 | CATGTGATGANVLTF | TGTGCCACAGGGACAGGGGCAACCGGGGCCAACGTCCTGACTTTC
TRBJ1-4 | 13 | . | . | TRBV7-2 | CASSRATNEKLFF | TGTGCCAGCAGCCGAGCAACTAATGAAAAACTGTTTTTT
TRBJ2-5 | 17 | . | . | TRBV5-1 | CASSEGGRPGTPETQYF | TGCGCCAGCAGCGAGGGGGGGCGTCCGGGGACCCCAGAGACCCAGTACTTC
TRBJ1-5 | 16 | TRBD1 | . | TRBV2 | CASRDRDRGANQPQHF | TGTGCCAGCAGAGACCGGGACAGGGGCGCCAATCAGCCCCAGCATTTT
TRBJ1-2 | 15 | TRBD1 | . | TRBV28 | CASRDTQGRDYGYTF | TGTGCCAGCAGGGATACACAGGGGCGGGACTATGGCTACACCTTC
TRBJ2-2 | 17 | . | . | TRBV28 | CASSDTGRAANTGELFF | TGTGCCAGCAGTGATACAGGGAGGGCCGCGAACACCGGGGAGCTGTTTTTT
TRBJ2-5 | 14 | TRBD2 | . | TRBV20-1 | CSASQTGGPQTQYF | TGCAGTGCTAGTCAGACGGGAGGGCCTCAGACCCAGTACTTC
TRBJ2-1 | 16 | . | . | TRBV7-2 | CASSLRASAIYNEQFF | TGTGCCAGCAGCTTAAGGGCTAGCGCGATTTACAATGAGCAGTTCTTC
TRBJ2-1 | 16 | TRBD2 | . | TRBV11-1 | CASSLCVLAGYNEQFF | TGTGCCAGCAGCTTATGTGTACTAGCGGGGTATAATGAGCAGTTCTTC
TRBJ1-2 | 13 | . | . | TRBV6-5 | CASREGGADGYTF | TGTGCCAGCAGAGAGGGGGGGGCAGATGGCTACACCTTC
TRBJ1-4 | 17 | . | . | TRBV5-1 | CASSLRGTDATNEKLFF | TGCGCCAGCAGCTTGAGGGGGACGGATGCAACTAATGAAAAACTGTTTTTT